This record looks at one T cell receptor beta chain sequence and its context. It lacks a known antigen. No clone much larger than this one lies a single base away; base qualities are absent. The V end gives up 3 bases and the J end 0 bases, leaving 7 bases in the junction not matched to a gene. CDR1 and CDR2 were assigned from the germline V gene as MGHRA and YSYEKL. From its cysteine to its phenylalanine, the CDR3 spans 18 amino acids. The only DNA kept is the CDR3, 54 bases in frame from the first base. The sample is drawn from a study of CD8+ T cells in alopecia areata (dated by TCRdb to 2016 to 2018). With regard to the full study: To study T cell clonal expansion in alopecia areata, the researchers applied high-throughput TCRbeta sequencing to both the C3H/HeJ mouse model and human patients. Scalp tissue and sorted CD4+ and CD8+ peripheral blood T cells from patchy and totalis/universalis alopecia areata patients and from healthy controls were covered by human TCRbeta sequencing. Scalp clonality was compared across normal scalp (n=4), patchy alopecia areata scalp (n=8), and alopecia totalis/universalis scalp (n=8). The RNA source kit depended on sample type: the PAXgene miRNA kit for fixed scalp, the miRNeasy kit for PBMCs, and the RNeasy kit for mouse skin. TCRbeta CDR3 regions were amplified by immunoSEQ multiplex PCR using 35 Vbeta forward and 13 Jbeta reverse primers. Study-wide findings and limitations: Compared with normal scalp, lesional scalp, particularly in alopecia totalis/universalis, had higher clonality and more expanded CD8+ clones, which suggests antigenic drive. Unlike mouse skin, where gammadelta T cells dominate, normal human skin contains resident alphabeta T cells that get sequenced too, which complicates analysis of the scalp TCR repertoire. Compared with mice, TCR sequences shared between patients were less clear, possibly partly because of HLA diversity across the patient population.

Libraries were built with the immunoSEQ multiplex PCR assay. To provide template for TCR sequencing, every sample had RNA extracted and reverse transcribed into cDNA. First-strand cDNA was synthesized with SuperScript III using a 2:1 mix of oligo-dT and random hexamers. A synthetic immune receptor repertoire was used to measure amplification bias, and any remaining bias was corrected computationally. In the authors' own workflow: Raw reads were preprocessed to remove errors, and CDR3 was defined according to IMGT conventions as the region from the conserved cysteine to phenylalanine. Clonality was calculated as 1 minus Shannon entropy normalized by log2 of the number of productive unique TCRs. Whether scalp clones were CD4 or CD8 was inferred by matching scalp TCRbeta sequences against CD4 and CD8 repertoires sorted from blood. TCRdb provides this immuneACCESS table in a form limited to in-frame rearrangements. Some clones are lacking; in checked studies, under half of them reflect an unresolved V gene, and why the rest are absent is not known. V, J and clone size derive from that table, while D and trimming were established from the DNA sequence. The sample contains some 120,000 clones, around 50% of them found a single time. About 10% of the sample is held by the ten biggest clonotypes.

Peripheral blood and lesional scalp punch biopsies were obtained from patients with alopecia areata. PBMCs were isolated by density centrifugation and stained for CD3, CD4 and CD8, after which CD4+ and CD8+ T cells were sorted on a FACSAria. Alopecia areata patients who were not treated were recruited through a multicenter biomarker study. For five or six biomarker-study patients, blood CD8+ T cells were further sorted into NKG2D-low and NKG2D-high fractions. The receptor comes from a human donor with alopecia areata. The material sequenced was NKG2D-low CD8+ T cells sorted from blood. Sample cell subset or site, as interpreted from the label and publication: sorted CD8+ NKG2D-low blood T cells. Rearrangement joined TRBV4-1 to TRBJ2-1; TRBD2 matches 11 bases in the middle. The CDR3 region reads CASSQLGLAELSYNEQFF. In nucleotide form, the sequence is TGCGCCAGCAGCCAGCTGGGACTAGCGGAACTCTCCTACAATGAGCAGTTCTTC.